The rows below give T cell receptor beta chains drawn from one sample of a study of control samples from healthy donors and cancer patients. Repertoires were generated with immunoSEQ multiplex PCR, while TCRdb's copy carries only in-frame clones and drops some. The table lists approximately 69,000 clones, approximately 89% of them singletons, with roughly 6% in the top ten. Sequenced: PBMCs. The receptor source for this set is a man aged 55 to 70 with colorectal cancer. Both conserved end residues are part of each CDR3. The order of the fields is J gene, D gene, clone size, V gene, CDR3 DNA, CDR3 protein. A D gene is named only where the DNA matches it firmly. Not every row has a clone size; where given, it reads once, few, many or a size class.

j_gene: TRBJ2-1; d_gene: .; abundance: .; v_gene: TRBV5-4; CDR3nt: TGTGCCAGCAGCTTTCCGGGACCTGAGCAGTTCTTC; CDR3aa: CASSFPGPEQFF
j_gene: TRBJ2-7; d_gene: .; abundance: .; v_gene: TRBV6-5; CDR3nt: TGTGCCAGCAGTTATTCCGACAGGCCGTCCTACGAGCAGTACTTC; CDR3aa: CASSYSDRPSYEQYF
j_gene: TRBJ1-1; d_gene: .; abundance: .; v_gene: TRBV9; CDR3nt: TGTGCCAGCCCGGTTACGGACAGATCAATTTTGAACACTGAAGCTTTCTTT; CDR3aa: CASPVTDRSILNTEAFF
j_gene: TRBJ2-1; d_gene: .; abundance: .; v_gene: TRBV6-5; CDR3nt: TGTGCCAGCAGCCCAGACCTGGGCTCCTACAATGAGCAGTTCTTC; CDR3aa: CASSPDLGSYNEQFF
j_gene: TRBJ2-3; d_gene: .; abundance: .; v_gene: TRBV15; CDR3nt: TGTGCCACCAGCAGAGACCCGGGTTCGGGGGACACAGATACGCAGTATTTT; CDR3aa: CATSRDPGSGDTDTQYF
j_gene: TRBJ2-7; d_gene: TRBD1; abundance: .; v_gene: TRBV5-1; CDR3nt: TGCGCCAGCAGCTTGGATCCCGGGACAGATAACGAGCAGTACTTC; CDR3aa: CASSLDPGTDNEQYF
j_gene: TRBJ2-5; d_gene: TRBD1; abundance: .; v_gene: TRBV7-3; CDR3nt: TGTGCCAGCAGCTTAGGCACAGGGGTTGTGGAGACCCAGTACTTC; CDR3aa: CASSLGTGVVETQYF
j_gene: TRBJ1-5; d_gene: .; abundance: .; v_gene: TRBV2; CDR3nt: TGTGCCAGCAGCTCCTGGTATCGCAATCAGCCCCAGCATTTT; CDR3aa: CASSSWYRNQPQHF
j_gene: TRBJ2-7; d_gene: TRBD1; abundance: few; v_gene: TRBV6-5; CDR3nt: TGTGCCAGCAGCGCCCGGGACAGGGGTATGGAGCAGTACTTC; CDR3aa: CASSARDRGMEQYF
j_gene: TRBJ1-2; d_gene: .; abundance: .; v_gene: TRBV6-5; CDR3nt: TGTGCCACGTTGGACTCTGCTAACTATGGCTACACCTTC; CDR3aa: CATLDSANYGYTF
j_gene: TRBJ2-7; d_gene: .; abundance: .; v_gene: TRBV2; CDR3nt: TGTGCCAGCAGTGTGGGACCTTCCACCTACGAGCAGTACTTC; CDR3aa: CASSVGPSTYEQYF
j_gene: TRBJ1-2; d_gene: .; abundance: .; v_gene: TRBV4-2; CDR3nt: TGTGCCAGCAGCCCCCAGGCCCAGGAGTTCTATGGCTACACCTTC; CDR3aa: CASSPQAQEFYGYTF
j_gene: TRBJ2-3; d_gene: TRBD2; abundance: .; v_gene: TRBV28; CDR3nt: TGTGCCTGGGGAGGGGGCACAGATACGCAGTATTTT; CDR3aa: CAWGGGTDTQYF
j_gene: TRBJ1-6; d_gene: .; abundance: .; v_gene: TRBV7-3; CDR3nt: TGTGCCAGCTCCGAGGGGAATTCACCCCTCCACTTT; CDR3aa: CASSEGNSPLHF
j_gene: TRBJ1-2; d_gene: TRBD1; abundance: .; v_gene: TRBV27; CDR3nt: TGTGCCAGCAGTTTAATCGGGCCGGGGACAGGAGATGGCTACACCTTC; CDR3aa: CASSLIGPGTGDGYTF
j_gene: TRBJ1-2; d_gene: .; abundance: .; v_gene: TRBV27; CDR3nt: TGTGCCAGCAGTTTTGGGACGGGGTCTTATGGCTACACCTTC; CDR3aa: CASSFGTGSYGYTF
j_gene: TRBJ1-5; d_gene: .; abundance: .; v_gene: TRBV25-1; CDR3nt: TGTGCCAGCGGGGGACGTGGGAACAATCAGCCCCAGCATTTT; CDR3aa: CASGGRGNNQPQHF
j_gene: TRBJ2-3; d_gene: .; abundance: few; v_gene: TRBV18; CDR3nt: TGTGCCAGCTCACCACAGGGCCCCACAGATACGCAGTATTTT; CDR3aa: CASSPQGPTDTQYF